Detailed here is one T cell receptor (beta chain). Original handling: Cell counts per sample came from amplifying reference gene primers. Some clones are missing from TCRdb's copy, which holds only in-frame ones; the method was immunoSEQ multiplex PCR. Clone size and the V and J calls come from that table; the DNA yielded D and trimming. The table lists about 190,000 clones, 85% to 90% of them singletons. J gave up 0 bases and V 2 bases, and 3 bases lay outside the gene matches. The CDR3 totals 18 residues. CDR1 is MNHEY and CDR2 is SMNVEV in the germline V gene (reference sequence). The data belong to a study of blood T cell repertoires in COVID-19. The study recruited people aged about 18 to 89 years across about two dozen US areas. Self-reported history from a screening survey and questionnaire set each donor's cohort.

Sequenced input: PBMCs or T cells enriched from blood (not recorded which). This TCR derives from a woman aged 35 to 49 in a cohort exposed to, infected with or recovered from COVID-19 (not recorded which). This rearrangement joins TRBV27 to TRBJ2-1; 14 positions agree with TRBD2. The CDR3 spells CASSLIGTSGSSYNEQFF. CDR3 DNA sequence: TGTGCCAGCAGTTTAATCGGGACTAGCGGGAGCTCCTACAATGAGCAGTTCTTC.